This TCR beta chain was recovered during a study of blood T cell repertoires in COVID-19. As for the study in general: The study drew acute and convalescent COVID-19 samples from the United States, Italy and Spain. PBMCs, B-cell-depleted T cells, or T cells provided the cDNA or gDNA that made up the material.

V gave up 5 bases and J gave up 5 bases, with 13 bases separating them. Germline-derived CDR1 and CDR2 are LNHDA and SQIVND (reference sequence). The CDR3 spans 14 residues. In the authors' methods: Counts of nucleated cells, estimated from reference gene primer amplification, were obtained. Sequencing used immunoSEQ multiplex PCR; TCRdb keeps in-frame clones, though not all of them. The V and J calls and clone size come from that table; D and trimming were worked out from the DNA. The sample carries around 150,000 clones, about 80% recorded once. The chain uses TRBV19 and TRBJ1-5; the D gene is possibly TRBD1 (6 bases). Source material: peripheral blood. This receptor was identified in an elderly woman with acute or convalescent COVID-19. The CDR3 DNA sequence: TGTGCCAGTAGTCCTCGACAGGAGCATCAGCCCCAGCATTTT. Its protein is CASSPRQEHQPQHF.